A single sample is the source of the 29 T cell receptor beta chains below, sequenced in a study of blood T cell repertoires in COVID-19. TCRdb's copy holds only in-frame clones and misses some; the assay was immunoSEQ multiplex PCR. The sample contains 250,000 to 350,000 clones, 86% of which appear only once. The source material was peripheral blood. The receptor set was obtained from a woman aged 25 to 39 who had recovered from COVID-19.

The rearrangement links TRBV18 to TRBJ2-3; maybe TRBD1 (5 bases). The CDR3 is 14 residues long. Trimming removed 3 bases from V and 6 bases from J, with 13 bases in between. Germline CDR1 is KGHSH and CDR2 is LQKENI. CDR3 loop: CASSPYGSGDTQYF. The DNA for the CDR3 is TGTGCCAGCTCACCCTATGGTTCAGGGGATACGCAGTATTTT.

The chain has TRBV10-3 and TRBJ1-2; 7 bases match TRBD1. The V and J ends lost 0 bases and 8 bases, in that order; junction bases with no gene match: 6. Germline V CDR1 and CDR2: ENHRY, SYGVKD. This CDR3 comprises 14 residues. Here the CDR3 DNA reads TGTGCCATCAGTGAGTCGAGGCAGGGGGGCGGCTACACCTTC. Translating it yields CAISESRQGGGYTF.

The CDR3 nucleotides read TGTGCCAACTCCCCGGGGACTAGCGGGAGAACAGATACGCAGTATTTT. Its protein is CANSPGTSGRTDTQYF. This chain connects TRBV2 to TRBJ2-3; 14 positions match TRBD2. Per germline, CDR1 SNHLY and CDR2 FYNNEI. J lost 3 bases, V lost 10 bases, and 9 bases had no gene match. The CDR3 totals 16 residues.

This clone showed up just once. V usage is TRBV7-2 and J usage is TRBJ1-2, with D tentatively TRBD1 (5 bases). There are 14 residues in the CDR3. V lost 1 base, J lost 6 bases, and 12 bases lay in between. The germline V gene has CDR1 SGHTA and CDR2 FQGNSA. CDR3 residues: CASSLVVGGDGYTF. CDR3 nucleotide sequence: TGTGCCAGCAGCTTAGTAGTTGGAGGGGATGGCTACACCTTC.

The V and J genes are TRBV6-5 and TRBJ1-6; D is possibly TRBD1 (5 bases). Looked up from germline, CDR1 is MNHEY and CDR2 is SVGAGI. This CDR3 is built from 13 residues. The V end was cut by 7 bases, the J end by 6 bases, with 10 bases between. The CDR3 sequence is CASMGGSNSPLHF. For the CDR3, the DNA is TGTGCCAGCATGGGGGGTTCTAATTCACCCCTCCACTTT.

This sequence joins TRBV6-5 and TRBJ2-1; TRBD2 matches at 7 bases. Germline values: CDR1 MNHEY, CDR2 SVGAGI. V was clipped by 6 bases and J by 5 bases; unmatched bases: 4. This CDR3 has 13 amino acids. CDR3 nucleotide sequence: TGTGCCAGCAGGAAGCGGGACCACAATGAGCAGTTCTTC. Translation gives CASRKRDHNEQFF.

The rearrangement uses TRBV5-1 and TRBJ2-3; 8 nucleotides agree with TRBD2. This CDR3 has 15 amino acids. The germline gives CDR1 SGHRS, CDR2 YFSETQ. Trimming removed 5 bases from V and 6 bases from J; junction bases left unmatched: 11. This chain's CDR3 is CASRGAVAGTDTQYF. The CDR3 DNA reads TGCGCCAGCAGGGGCGCGGTAGCGGGAACCGATACGCAGTATTTT.

The rearrangement links TRBV14 to TRBJ2-5; D possibly corresponds to TRBD2 (6 bases). The CDR3 is 15 amino acids. The germline V and J ends were trimmed by 1 base and 2 bases, with 11 bases remaining between them. In germline, CDR1 is SGHDN, CDR2 FVKESK. This CDR3 reads CASSQVTGRQETQYF. As DNA, the CDR3 is TGTGCCAGCAGCCAAGTGACGGGGAGGCAAGAGACCCAGTACTTC.

The table lists this clone with a count of one. The chain uses TRBV12-3 or TRBV12-4 and TRBJ2-7; the D is unclear. The length of the CDR3 is 12 residues. V lost 1 base and J lost 6, with 7 bases in between. The DNA for the CDR3 is TGTGCCAGCAGTTTAGATCCGTTCGAGCAGTACTTC. Its protein product is CASSLDPFEQYF.

This clone was observed at least ten times. The chain uses TRBV7-9 and TRBJ2-7; TRBD2 agrees at 7 bases. The germline V gene encodes CDR1 SEHNR and CDR2 FQNEAQ (reference sequence). Unmatched junction bases numbered 8, after V lost 1 base and J lost 2 bases. CDR3 length equals 16 residues. As DNA, the CDR3 is TGTGCCAGCAGCTTAGAAAGCGGGGCCGTTCCCTACGAGCAGTACTTC. It encodes CASSLESGAVPYEQYF.

In DNA, the CDR3 is TGTGCCAGTTCTGTGGGGGGGACGGAGACCCAGTACTTC. It specifies CASSVGGTETQYF. The chain couples TRBV19 to TRBJ2-5; 7 bases agree with TRBD2. From germline, CDR1 is LNHDA and CDR2 SQIVND (reference sequence). This CDR3 contains 13 residues. The V segment lost 8 bases and the J segment 5 bases; nucleotides outside the gene matches: 8.

V usage is TRBV5-4 and J usage is TRBJ2-7; 7 bases are shared with TRBD1. V lost 4 bases and J lost 2; bases outside the gene matches: 3. The CDR3 length is 13 residues. The V gene's germline CDR1 is SGHNT and CDR2 YYREEE (reference sequence). The CDR3 DNA sequence: TGTGCCAGCAGCAGGGGACAGACCTACGAGCAGTACTTC. Translated, it gives CASSRGQTYEQYF.

The rearrangement joins TRBV6-5 to TRBJ2-4; D may be TRBD1 (5 bases). Germline values: CDR1 MNHEY, CDR2 SVGAGI. The V end was cut by 4 bases, the J end by 2 bases, with 12 bases between. CDR3 length: 15 residues. The CDR3 DNA reads as TGTGCCAGCAGTTTACTACAGGCAACCAAAAACATTCAGTACTTC. The encoded protein is CASSLLQATKNIQYF.

Only a few counts were recorded for this clone. The rearrangement links TRBV11-2 to TRBJ2-1, with D uncertain. Trimming took off 3 bases at V and 10 bases at J, with 10 bases between the two ends. Germline-derived CDR1 and CDR2 are SGHAT and FQNNGV. This CDR3 has 12 amino acids. This chain's CDR3 is CASSLWVTEQFF. The CDR3 DNA is TGTGCCAGCAGCTTGTGGGTGACAGAGCAGTTCTTC.

The rearrangement uses TRBV14 and TRBJ2-2, with no clear D. V shed 2 bases and J shed 4 bases, with 11 bases lying between them. The V gene's germline CDR1 is SGHDN and CDR2 FVKESK. The CDR3 has 15 residues. The CDR3: CASSQQRVSTGELFF. The CDR3 DNA is TGTGCCAGCAGCCAACAACGAGTTTCCACCGGGGAGCTGTTTTTT.

The chain has TRBV6-2 or TRBV6-3 and TRBJ2-5, with D perhaps TRBD1 (6 bases). The V end was cut by 0 bases, the J end by 2 bases, with 10 bases between. This CDR3 comprises 15 residues. Germline V lookup: CDR1 MNHEY, CDR2 SVGEGT. The CDR3 nucleotides are TGTGCCAGCAGTTACTCGAGAGACAGGCAAGAGACCCAGTACTTC. Translation: CASSYSRDRQETQYF.

This clone was detected once. The chain has TRBV21-1 and TRBJ1-1; TRBD1, the D gene given by the table, was not confirmed from the DNA. TRBV21-1 is termed a pseudogene. The CDR3 loop spans 14 amino acids. In nucleotides, the CDR3 is TGTGCCAGCAGCAAAGCAGGGGGGAACACTGAAGCTTTCTTT. It codes for CASSKAGGNTEAFF.

V gene TRBV2 combines with J gene TRBJ1-1; 7 bases match TRBD1. J was trimmed by 0 bases and V by 5 bases; bases with no gene match: 3. CDR3 length: 14 residues. Looked up from germline, CDR1 is SNHLY and CDR2 is FYNNEI. CDR3 DNA: TGTGCCAGCAGTCGACAGGGAATGAACACTGAAGCTTTCTTT. Protein sequence: CASSRQGMNTEAFF.

This clone was observed a single time. Here the CDR3 DNA reads TGTGCCAGCAGTAGCGGTCAGCCCCAGCATTTT. As protein: CASSSGQPQHF. The V call is TRBV6-6, the J call TRBJ1-5, with unresolved D. Germline lookup yields CDR1 MNHNY and CDR2 SVGAGI (reference sequence). This CDR3 spans 11 amino acids. V gave up 5 bases and J gave up 6 bases, with 5 bases separating them.

V is TRBV20-1 and J is TRBJ2-2; D is undetermined. The length of the CDR3 is 13 residues. Germline values: CDR1 DFQATT, CDR2 SNEGSKA (reference sequence). V gave up 4 bases and J gave up 1 base, with 7 bases separating them. CDR3: CSATDGNTGELFF. The CDR3 DNA follows: TGCAGTGCTACTGACGGGAACACCGGGGAGCTGTTTTTT.

The V call is TRBV7-9, the J call TRBJ2-1; 12 positions match TRBD2. The germline V gene has CDR1 SEHNR and CDR2 FQNEAQ (reference sequence). The CDR3 runs to 15 residues. V lost 6 bases and J lost 5; bases outside the gene matches: 5. CDR3 sequence (DNA): TGTGCCAGCAGTGGCCGACTAGCGGGGGACAATGAGCAGTTCTTC. This sequence encodes CASSGRLAGDNEQFF.

This clone showed up just once. The chain combines TRBV5-4 with TRBJ2-5; 12 bases fit TRBD1. With V trimmed by 5 bases and J by 3 bases, 8 bases remained unmatched. This CDR3 contains 16 residues. Per germline, CDR1 SGHNT and CDR2 YYREEE (reference sequence). The CDR3 bases are TGTGCCAGCAGGCAACCGGGACAGGGGGCTGAAGAGACCCAGTACTTC. Encoded protein: CASRQPGQGAEETQYF.

The rearrangement uses TRBV29-1 and TRBJ2-1; D unresolved. V was shortened by 6 bases and J by 0 bases, with 12 bases between the two germline ends. The CDR3 loop spans 14 amino acids. Germline V gene lookup returns CDR1 SQVTM and CDR2 ANQGSEA. CDR3 nucleotides: TGCAGCGTACCCGGGTACGCCTCCTACAATGAGCAGTTCTTC. It translates to CSVPGYASYNEQFF.

This clone was observed a few times. CDR3 protein: CASSSPPRVRSQQPQHF. CDR3 nucleotides: TGTGCCAGCAGTTCACCACCTCGGGTTAGGTCACAACAGCCCCAGCATTTT. This chain connects TRBV28 to TRBJ1-5; D remains ambiguous. The germline CDR1 and CDR2 sequences are MDHEN and SYDVKM. This CDR3 has 17 residues. Trimming removed 4 bases at V and 7 bases at J, with 23 bases between.

The chain uses TRBV5-4 and TRBJ2-5, with D perhaps matching TRBD2 (6 bases). The germline V gene has CDR1 SGHNT and CDR2 YYREEE (reference sequence). The CDR3 is made up of 13 amino acids. V was shortened by 4 bases and J by 2 bases, with 9 bases between the two germline ends. CDR3 bases: TGTGCCAGCAGCGCGGGACGGCAAGAGACCCAGTACTTC. Translating gives CASSAGRQETQYF.

This sequence joins TRBV7-8 and TRBJ1-5, with D uncertain. The germline gives CDR1 SGHVS, CDR2 FQNEAQ. The CDR3 extends over 14 amino acids. V was shortened by 2 bases and J by 2 bases, with 7 bases between the two germline ends. CDR3 protein: CASSLRQGNQPQHF. CDR3 in DNA: TGTGCCAGCAGCTTACGGCAGGGCAATCAGCCCCAGCATTTT.

This clone was seen once. The V call is TRBV19, the J call TRBJ1-6; TRBD1 matches 8 bases. The CDR3 has 16 residues. CDR1 and CDR2 (germline): LNHDA, SQIVND (reference sequence). After removal of 3 bases from V and 9 bases from J, the junction contained 10 bases not matched to a gene. Here the CDR3 DNA reads TGTGCCAGTAGTATCAGCGCGGGACAGGCTGGTTCACCCCTCCACTTT. Translating gives CASSISAGQAGSPLHF.

This chain connects TRBV18 to TRBJ2-3, with 9 bases aligning to TRBD1. The CDR3 covers 14 residues. Germline loops: CDR1 KGHSH, CDR2 LQKENI. With V trimmed by 5 bases and J by 5 bases, 5 bases remained unmatched. This CDR3 is CASSRDRVEDTQYF. The CDR3 DNA follows: TGTGCCAGCTCAAGGGACAGGGTGGAAGATACGCAGTATTTT.

This chain uses TRBV4-3 with TRBJ2-7, with 10 bases aligning to TRBD2. From germline, CDR1 is LGHNA and CDR2 YSLEER. The CDR3 is made up of 17 amino acids. Losses at the gene ends were 0 bases for V and 2 bases for J; bases not matched to a gene: 7. CDR3 coding DNA: TGCGCCAGCAGCCAAGATCCAGGGACTAGCGCTCCCTACGAGCAGTACTTC. Protein product: CASSQDPGTSAPYEQYF.